Listed below are T cell receptor beta chains from one sample, sequenced in a study of T cell responses to AZD1222 COVID-19 vaccine. TCRdb's table, derived via immunoSEQ multiplex PCR, lists solely in-frame clones and lacks some. The sample yields roughly 180,000 clones, around 93% seen once. Sequencing was performed on peripheral blood, taken on day 0 of AZD1222 vaccination. These receptors were taken from an adult in good health. Each CDR3 is given with its conserved first and last residue. The D gene is left open where the match is weak. Size is omitted from some rows. Given values are once, few, many or a class for expanded clones.

j_call clone_size v_call d_call cdr3_aa cdr3_nt
TRBJ2-2 few TRBV9 . CASSVGLNRLETGELFF TGTGCCAGCAGCGTAGGATTGAACAGGTTGGAAACCGGGGAGCTGTTTTTT
TRBJ2-1 few TRBV5-1 TRBD2 CASSLRPSGGIFNEQFF TGCGCCAGCAGCCTACGACCTAGCGGGGGGATCTTTAATGAGCAGTTCTTC
TRBJ2-5 . TRBV7-9 . CASSKRTVGETQYF TGTGCCAGCAGCAAACGGACAGTAGGAGAGACCCAGTACTTC
TRBJ1-5 . TRBV30 . CAWSTRDGYNQPQHF TGTGCCTGGAGTACACGGGACGGATACAATCAGCCCCAGCATTTT
TRBJ1-2 . TRBV7-9 TRBD1 CASSLVGTGGYGYTF TGTGCCAGCAGCTTAGTTGGGACAGGGGGCTATGGCTACACCTTC
TRBJ1-3 . TRBV25-1 . CASSPRRQFSGNTIYF TGTGCCAGCAGTCCGCGCAGACAATTCTCTGGAAACACCATATATTTT
TRBJ2-5 . TRBV28 . CASNPGTRETQYF TGTGCCAGCAACCCAGGAACGAGAGAGACCCAGTACTTC
TRBJ1-4 . TRBV29-1 . CSVDTGRYNEKLFF TGCAGCGTTGATACAGGACGATATAATGAAAAACTGTTTTTT
TRBJ2-2 . TRBV19 TRBD1 CASSAGQGGTGELFF TGTGCCAGTAGCGCCGGACAGGGGGGCACCGGGGAGCTGTTTTTT
TRBJ2-7 . TRBV10-1 TRBD2 CASSEYRLAGTYEQYF TGCGCCAGCAGTGAGTACCGGCTAGCGGGAACCTACGAGCAGTACTTC
TRBJ1-2 . TRBV7-9 . CASSSTDGYGYTF TGTGCCAGCAGCTCTACGGACGGCTATGGCTACACCTTC
TRBJ2-5 . TRBV3-1/TRBV3-2 TRBD2 CASSQDTLAGWRETQYF TGTGCCAGCAGCCAAGATACCCTAGCGGGATGGAGAGAGACCCAGTACTTC
TRBJ2-3 . TRBV28 TRBD2 CASSLGLAGGTDTQYF TGTGCCAGCAGTTTGGGACTAGCGGGAGGCACAGATACGCAGTATTTT
TRBJ1-5 once TRBV5-6 TRBD1 CASSLGTGGFSNQPQHF TGTGCCAGCAGCTTGGGGACAGGGGGCTTTAGCAATCAGCCCCAGCATTTT
TRBJ1-4 . TRBV6-2/TRBV6-3 TRBD1 CASSYAPRDREEKLFF TGTGCCAGCAGTTACGCACCCCGGGACAGGGAGGAAAAACTGTTTTTT
TRBJ2-7 . TRBV6-5 . CASSLQGEQYF TGTGCCAGCAGTTTGCAGGGCGAGCAGTACTTC
TRBJ2-7 . TRBV6-5 . CASSYSSIGGEQYF TGTGCCAGCAGTTACTCGAGTATCGGGGGCGAGCAGTACTTC
TRBJ1-5 . TRBV24-1 . CATSDYLLRGSQPQHF TGTGCCACCAGTGATTATTTGCTAAGGGGGAGTCAGCCCCAGCATTTT
TRBJ1-5 . TRBV5-1 TRBD1 CASRFGTGKGQPQHF TGCGCCAGCAGGTTCGGGACAGGGAAGGGTCAGCCCCAGCATTTT
TRBJ2-3 . TRBV6-2/TRBV6-3 TRBD1 CASSLGPGQSPYTQYF TGTGCCAGCAGTCTTGGCCCGGGACAGTCACCTTATACGCAGTATTTT
TRBJ2-2 once TRBV5-4 . CASSAMRVGVTGELFF TGTGCCAGCAGCGCGATGAGGGTTGGGGTCACCGGGGAGCTGTTTTTT
TRBJ2-5 . TRBV2 TRBD2 CASSYVGLAGVGETQYF TGTGCCAGCAGTTACGTTGGACTAGCGGGAGTTGGGGAGACCCAGTACTTC
TRBJ2-2 few TRBV27 TRBD1 CASGRDRGAANTGELFF TGTGCCAGTGGCCGGGACAGGGGGGCAGCGAACACCGGGGAGCTGTTTTTT
TRBJ2-1 . TRBV5-1 TRBD2 CASRPSWTSGDWEQFF TGCGCCAGCAGACCCAGTTGGACTAGCGGAGATTGGGAGCAGTTCTTC
TRBJ1-6 once TRBV4-2 . CASSQEGWGPLHF TGTGCCAGCAGCCAAGAAGGCTGGGGGCCCCTCCACTTT
TRBJ2-7 . TRBV5-4 TRBD2 CASSRGGSGRYEQYF TGTGCCAGCAGCAGGGGAGGCAGCGGGAGGTACGAGCAGTACTTC
TRBJ1-4 . TRBV7-6 . CASSLAGAGVPNEKLFF TGTGCCAGCAGCTTAGCGGGCGCAGGGGTGCCTAATGAAAAACTGTTTTTT
TRBJ2-1 . TRBV5-1 . CASSLVGDGNNEQFF TGCGCCAGCAGCTTGGTAGGGGACGGTAACAATGAGCAGTTCTTC